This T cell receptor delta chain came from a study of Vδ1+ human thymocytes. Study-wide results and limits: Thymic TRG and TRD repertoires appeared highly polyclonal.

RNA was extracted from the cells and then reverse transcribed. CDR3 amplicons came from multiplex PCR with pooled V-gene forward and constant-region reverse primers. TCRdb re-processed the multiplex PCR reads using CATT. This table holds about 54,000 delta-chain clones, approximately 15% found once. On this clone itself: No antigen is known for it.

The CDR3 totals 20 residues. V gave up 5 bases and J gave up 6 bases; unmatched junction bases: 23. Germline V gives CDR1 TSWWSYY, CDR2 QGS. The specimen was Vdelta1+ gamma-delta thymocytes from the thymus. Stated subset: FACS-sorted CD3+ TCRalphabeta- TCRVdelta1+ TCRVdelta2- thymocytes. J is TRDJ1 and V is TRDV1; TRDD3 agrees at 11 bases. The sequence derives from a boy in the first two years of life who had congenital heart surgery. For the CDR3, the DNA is TGTGCTCTTGGGCCCCAGCCTTACTGGGGGATAACGGCCACACCCCATAAACTCATCTTT. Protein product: CALGPQPYWGITATPHKLIF.